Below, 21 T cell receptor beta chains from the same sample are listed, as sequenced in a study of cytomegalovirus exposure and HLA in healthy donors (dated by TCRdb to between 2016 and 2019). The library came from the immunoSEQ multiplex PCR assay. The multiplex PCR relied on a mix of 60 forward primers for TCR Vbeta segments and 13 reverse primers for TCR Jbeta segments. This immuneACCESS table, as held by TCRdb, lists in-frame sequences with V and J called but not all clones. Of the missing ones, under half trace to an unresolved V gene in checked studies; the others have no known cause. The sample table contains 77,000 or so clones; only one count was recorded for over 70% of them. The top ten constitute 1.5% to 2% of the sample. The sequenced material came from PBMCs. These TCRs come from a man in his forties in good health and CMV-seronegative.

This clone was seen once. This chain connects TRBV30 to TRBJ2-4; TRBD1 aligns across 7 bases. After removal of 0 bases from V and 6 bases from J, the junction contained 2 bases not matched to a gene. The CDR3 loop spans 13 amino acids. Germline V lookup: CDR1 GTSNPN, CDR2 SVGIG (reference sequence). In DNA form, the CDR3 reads TGTGCCTGGAGTGTACAGGGGATAAACATTCAGTACTTC. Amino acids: CAWSVQGINIQYF.

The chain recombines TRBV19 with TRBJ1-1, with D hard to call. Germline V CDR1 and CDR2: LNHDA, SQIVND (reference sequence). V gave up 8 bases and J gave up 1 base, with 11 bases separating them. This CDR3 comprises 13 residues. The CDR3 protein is CASSDGGNTEAFF. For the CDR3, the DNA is TGTGCCAGTTCTGACGGAGGGAACACTGAAGCTTTCTTT. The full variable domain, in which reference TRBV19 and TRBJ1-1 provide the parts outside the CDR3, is DGGITQSPKYLFRKEGQNVTLSCEQNLNHDAMYWYRQDPGQGLRLIYYSQIVNDFQKGDIAEGYSVSREKKESFPLTVTSAQKNPTAFYLCASSDGGNTEAFFGQGTRLTVV.

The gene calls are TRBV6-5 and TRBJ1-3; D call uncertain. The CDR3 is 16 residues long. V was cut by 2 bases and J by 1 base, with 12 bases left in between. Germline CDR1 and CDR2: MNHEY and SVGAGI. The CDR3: CASSYGQVGSGNTIYF. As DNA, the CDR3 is TGTGCCAGCAGTTACGGGCAGGTTGGGTCTGGAAACACCATATATTTT.

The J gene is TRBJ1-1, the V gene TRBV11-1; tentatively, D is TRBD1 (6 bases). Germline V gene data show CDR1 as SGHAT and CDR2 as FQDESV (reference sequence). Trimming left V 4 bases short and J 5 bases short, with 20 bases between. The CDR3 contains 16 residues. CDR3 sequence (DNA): TGTGCCAGCAGCTGGGGGCATGGGACGGTGCTAACTGAAGCTTTCTTT. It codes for CASSWGHGTVLTEAFF.

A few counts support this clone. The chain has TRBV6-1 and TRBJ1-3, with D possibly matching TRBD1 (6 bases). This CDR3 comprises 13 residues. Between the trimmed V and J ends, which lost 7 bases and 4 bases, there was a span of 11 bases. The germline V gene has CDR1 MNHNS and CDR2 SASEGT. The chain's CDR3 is CASKLQGGNTIYF. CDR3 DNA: TGTGCCAGCAAGCTACAGGGAGGAAACACCATATATTTT.

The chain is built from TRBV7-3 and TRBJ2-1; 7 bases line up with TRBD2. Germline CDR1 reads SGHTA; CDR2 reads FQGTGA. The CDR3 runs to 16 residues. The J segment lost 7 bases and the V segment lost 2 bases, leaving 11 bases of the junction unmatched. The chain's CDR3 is CASSLGSMAGVNEQFF. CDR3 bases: TGTGCCAGCAGCTTAGGCTCCATGGCGGGAGTGAATGAGCAGTTCTTC. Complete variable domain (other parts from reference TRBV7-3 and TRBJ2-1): GAGVSQTPSNKVTEKGKYVELRCDPISGHTALYWYRQSLGQGPEFLIYFQGTGAADDSGLPNDRFFAVRPEGSVSTLKIQRTERGDSAVYLCASSLGSMAGVNEQFFGPGTRLTVL.

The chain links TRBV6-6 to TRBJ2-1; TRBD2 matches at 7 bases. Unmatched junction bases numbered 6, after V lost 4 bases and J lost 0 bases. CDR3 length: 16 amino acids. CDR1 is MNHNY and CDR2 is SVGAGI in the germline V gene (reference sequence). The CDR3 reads CASSSLAVSSYNEQFF. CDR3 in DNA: TGTGCCAGCAGTTCCCTAGCGGTGAGCTCCTACAATGAGCAGTTCTTC.

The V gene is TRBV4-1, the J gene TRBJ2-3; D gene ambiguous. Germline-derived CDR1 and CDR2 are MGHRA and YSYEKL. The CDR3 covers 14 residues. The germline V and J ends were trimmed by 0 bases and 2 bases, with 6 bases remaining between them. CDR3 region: CASSQDAHTDTQYF. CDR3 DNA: TGCGCCAGCAGCCAAGACGCACACACAGATACGCAGTATTTT.

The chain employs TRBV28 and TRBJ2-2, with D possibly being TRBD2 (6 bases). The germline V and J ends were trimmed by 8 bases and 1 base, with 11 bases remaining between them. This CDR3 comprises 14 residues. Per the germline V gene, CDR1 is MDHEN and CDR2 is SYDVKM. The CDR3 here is CASLGLWNTGELFF. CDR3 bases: TGTGCCAGCTTGGGACTTTGGAACACCGGGGAGCTGTTTTTT. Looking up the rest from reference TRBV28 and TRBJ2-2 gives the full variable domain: DVKVTQSSRYLVKRTGEKVFLECVQDMDHENMFWYRQDPGLGLRLIYFSYDVKMKEKGDIPEGYSVSREKKERFSLILESASTNQTSMYLCASLGLWNTGELFFGEGSRLTVL.

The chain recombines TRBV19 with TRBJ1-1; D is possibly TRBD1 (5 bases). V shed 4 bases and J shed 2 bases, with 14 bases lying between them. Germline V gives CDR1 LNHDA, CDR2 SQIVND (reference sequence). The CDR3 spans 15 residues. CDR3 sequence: CASSTGDSLNTEAFF. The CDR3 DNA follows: TGTGCCAGTAGTACTGGAGACAGTTTAAACACTGAAGCTTTCTTT.

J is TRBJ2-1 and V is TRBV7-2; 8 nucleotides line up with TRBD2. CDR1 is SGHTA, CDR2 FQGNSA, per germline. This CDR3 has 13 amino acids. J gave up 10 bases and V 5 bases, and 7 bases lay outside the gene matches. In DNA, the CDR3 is TGTGCCAGCAGCCTAGACCGGACTAGCGAGCAGTTCTTC. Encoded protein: CASSLDRTSEQFF.

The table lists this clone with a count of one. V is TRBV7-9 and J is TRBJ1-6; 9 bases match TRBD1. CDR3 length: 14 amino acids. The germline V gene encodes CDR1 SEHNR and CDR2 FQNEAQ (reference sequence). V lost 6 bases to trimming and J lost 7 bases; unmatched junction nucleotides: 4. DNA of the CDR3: TGTGCCAGCAGTCCCGGACAGGGGAATTCACCCCTCCACTTT. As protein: CASSPGQGNSPLHF.

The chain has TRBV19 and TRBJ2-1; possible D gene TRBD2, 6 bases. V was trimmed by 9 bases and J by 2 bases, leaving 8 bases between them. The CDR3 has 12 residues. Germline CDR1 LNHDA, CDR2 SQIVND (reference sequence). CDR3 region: CASGSPYNEQFF. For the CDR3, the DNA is TGTGCCAGCGGGAGCCCCTACAATGAGCAGTTCTTC.

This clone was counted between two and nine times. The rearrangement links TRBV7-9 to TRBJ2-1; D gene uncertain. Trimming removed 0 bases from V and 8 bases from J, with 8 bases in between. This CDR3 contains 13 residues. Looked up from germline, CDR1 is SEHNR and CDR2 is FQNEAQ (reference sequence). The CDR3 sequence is CASSLASPDEQFF. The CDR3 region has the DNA TGTGCCAGCAGCTTAGCCTCCCCGGATGAGCAGTTCTTC.

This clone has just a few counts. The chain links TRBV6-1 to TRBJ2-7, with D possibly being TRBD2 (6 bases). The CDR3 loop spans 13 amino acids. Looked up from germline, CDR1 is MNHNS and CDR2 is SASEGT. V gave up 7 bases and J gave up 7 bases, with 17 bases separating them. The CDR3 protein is CASTEWRGREQYF. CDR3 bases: TGTGCCAGCACTGAGTGGAGGGGCCGGGAGCAGTACTTC.

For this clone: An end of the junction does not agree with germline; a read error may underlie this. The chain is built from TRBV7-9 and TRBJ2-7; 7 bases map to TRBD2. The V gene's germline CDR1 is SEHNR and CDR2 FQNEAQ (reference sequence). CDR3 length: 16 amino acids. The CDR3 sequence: CSSTAPPRDYSYEQYF. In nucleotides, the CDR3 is TGTTCCAGCACTGCCCCTCCACGGGACTACTCCTACGAGCAGTACTTC.

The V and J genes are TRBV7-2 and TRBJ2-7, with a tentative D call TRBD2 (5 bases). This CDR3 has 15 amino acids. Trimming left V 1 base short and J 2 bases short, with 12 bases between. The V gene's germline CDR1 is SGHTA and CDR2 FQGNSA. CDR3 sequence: CASSLGSGSPYEQYF. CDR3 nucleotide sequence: TGTGCCAGCAGCTTAGGGAGCGGATCTCCCTACGAGCAGTACTTC.

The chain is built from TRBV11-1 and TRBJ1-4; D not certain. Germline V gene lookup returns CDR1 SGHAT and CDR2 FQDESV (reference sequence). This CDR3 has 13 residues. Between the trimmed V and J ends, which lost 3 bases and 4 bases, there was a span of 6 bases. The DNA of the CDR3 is TGTGCCAGCAGCTTCAGCGGTAATGAAAAACTGTTTTTT. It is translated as CASSFSGNEKLFF.

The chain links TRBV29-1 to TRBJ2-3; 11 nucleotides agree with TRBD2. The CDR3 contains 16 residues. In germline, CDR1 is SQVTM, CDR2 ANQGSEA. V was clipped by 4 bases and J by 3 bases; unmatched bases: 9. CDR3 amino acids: CSVGGGTSGTTDTQYF. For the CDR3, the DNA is TGCAGCGTTGGTGGAGGGACTAGCGGTACGACAGATACGCAGTATTTT.

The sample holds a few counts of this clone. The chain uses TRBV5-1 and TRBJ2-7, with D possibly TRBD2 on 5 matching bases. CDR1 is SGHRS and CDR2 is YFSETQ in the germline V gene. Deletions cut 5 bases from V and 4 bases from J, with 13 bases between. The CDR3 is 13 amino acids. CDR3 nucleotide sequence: TGCGCCAGCAGTAGCGAGGGTGCGTACGAGCAGTACTTC. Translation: CASSSEGAYEQYF.

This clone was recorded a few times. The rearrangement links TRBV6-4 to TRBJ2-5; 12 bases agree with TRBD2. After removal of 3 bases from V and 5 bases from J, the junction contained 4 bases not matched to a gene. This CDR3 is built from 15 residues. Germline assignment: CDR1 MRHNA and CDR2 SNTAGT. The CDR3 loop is CASSETSGSGETQYF. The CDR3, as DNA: TGTGCCAGCAGTGAGACTAGCGGGAGTGGCGAGACCCAGTACTTC.